This is a list of T cell receptor beta chains from one sample in a study of vaccination effects on CD4 cells after COVID-19. These receptors' antigens are unknown. Assay: immunoSEQ multiplex PCR; the TCRdb copy retains only in-frame clones and omits some. The sample records 30,000 to 40,000 clones, under 75% being singletons. Source: CD4+ T cells from PBMCs cultured with HCoV-229E spike peptides, taken after COVID-19 vaccination. The source is a human donor who received a COVID-19 vaccine. The CDR3 runs from the conserved cysteine through the conserved F or W. The D gene is left open where the match is weak. Only some rows state a clone size, as once, few, many or a class for expanded clones.

>TRBD2|TRBV4-2|-|15|TRBJ2-3
TGTGCCAGCACATTAAGCGGGAGGGGCACAGATACGCAGTATTTT
CASTLSGRGTDTQYF
>-|TRBV5-8|-|14|TRBJ2-7
TGTGCCAGCAGCTTCTATGCGGGGTCGGGAGAGCAGTACTTC
CASSFYAGSGEQYF
>TRBD1|TRBV5-1|-|14|TRBJ1-2
TGCGCCAGCAGCCTGCGGACAGGGGATTATGGCTACACCTTC
CASSLRTGDYGYTF
>-|TRBV3-1/TRBV3-2|-|15|TRBJ1-2
TGTGCCAGCAGCCCAGGGACGGATTATAACTATGGCTACACCTTC
CASSPGTDYNYGYTF
>-|TRBV25-1|-|15|TRBJ1-4
TGTGCCAGCAGTGAAGCCCGCGGGGTGAATGAAAAACTGTTTTTT
CASSEARGVNEKLFF
>TRBD2|TRBV4-1|-|16|TRBJ2-5
TGCGCCAGCAGCCAAGAATCCGGGGGGGCCGTGGAGACCCAGTACTTC
CASSQESGGAVETQYF
>-|TRBV5-1|once|17|TRBJ1-1
TGCGCCAGCAGCGCTAGCGTGGGAGCAGGTGGGAACACTGAAGCTTTCTTT
CASSASVGAGGNTEAFF
>TRBD1|TRBV19|-|13|TRBJ1-2
TGTGCCAGTAGTCAAGGACAGGGGGGTGGCTACACCTTC
CASSQGQGGGYTF
>-|TRBV30|-|13|TRBJ2-7
TGTGCCTGGAGTCGTGTCAGCTCCTACGAGCAGTACTTC
CAWSRVSSYEQYF
>-|TRBV10-3|-|13|TRBJ2-1
TGTGCCATCCAGGGGCTGGAGTACAATGAGCAGTTCTTC
CAIQGLEYNEQFF
>-|TRBV3-1/TRBV3-2|-|14|TRBJ1-1
TGTGCCAGCAGCCAAGAGGGCACTCGGATTGAAGCTTTCTTT
CASSQEGTRIEAFF
>-|TRBV2|-|14|TRBJ2-7
TGTGCCAGCAGCGAAACTGGACACTCCTACGAGCAGTACTTC
CASSETGHSYEQYF
>-|TRBV25-1|few|14|TRBJ1-1
TGTGCCAGCAGTGAATCGGGCAGGGTGAAGGAAGCTTTCTTT
CASSESGRVKEAFF
>-|TRBV7-9|-|13|TRBJ1-3
TGTGCCAGCAGCTTGGGGACCGGAAACACCATATATTTT
CASSLGTGNTIYF
>-|TRBV7-9|-|15|TRBJ2-7
TGTGCCAGCAGTCAGGGACGGGGGAGAAGCTACGAGCAGTACTTC
CASSQGRGRSYEQYF
>TRBD1|TRBV10-2|-|15|TRBJ2-7
TGCGCCAGCAGTGAGCCCGGGACAGGGTCCTACGAGCAGTACTTC
CASSEPGTGSYEQYF
>-|TRBV5-1|-|14|TRBJ2-5
TGCGCCAGCAGCAATACAGGGAACCAAGAGACCCAGTACTTC
CASSNTGNQETQYF
>-|TRBV2|-|16|TRBJ1-5
TGTGCCAGCAGGCCGCCCGGGAGGCAAGGCAATCAGCCCCAGCATTTT
CASRPPGRQGNQPQHF
>TRBD1|TRBV14|-|16|TRBJ1-3
TGTGCCAGCAGCCGTCCCGGGACAGGGATTGGAAACACCATATATTTT
CASSRPGTGIGNTIYF
>TRBD2|TRBV29-1|-|15|TRBJ2-3
TGCAGCCTGACTAGCGGTCCTCCCGGGGCAGATACGCAGTATTTT
CSLTSGPPGADTQYF
>-|TRBV6-6|-|16|TRBJ1-6
TGTGCCAGCAGTCAAACCGGGGGGGGAAATCATTCACCCCTCCACTTT
CASSQTGGGNHSPLHF
>-|TRBV5-1|few|13|TRBJ2-1
TGCGCCAGCAGCGAGGGGGGCCGCAATGAGCAGTTCTTC
CASSEGGRNEQFF
>TRBD1|TRBV25-1|few|14|TRBJ2-7
TGTGCCAGCAGCCGCGAACAGGGGGCATACGAGCAGTACTTC
CASSREQGAYEQYF
>-|TRBV19|-|12|TRBJ1-2
TGTGCCAGTACTGGGGCAGGAGGAGGCTACACCTTC
CASTGAGGGYTF
>-|TRBV7-9|-|12|TRBJ1-2
TGTGCCAGCAGCACTGAAGGGTATGGCTACACCTTC
CASSTEGYGYTF
>-|TRBV3-1/TRBV3-2|few|12|TRBJ2-1
TGTGCCAGCAGCCAAGGGTACAATGAGCAGTTCTTC
CASSQGYNEQFF
>-|TRBV6-6|-|19|TRBJ2-6
TGTGCCAGCAGTCCGCGACAGGGGAGGGCGGGCTCTGGGGCCAACGTCCTGACTTTC
CASSPRQGRAGSGANVLTF
>TRBD2|TRBV12-5|-|17|TRBJ2-2
TGTGCTAGTGGTTCCGGGACTAGCGGGGCCACCACCGGGGAGCTGTTTTTT
CASGSGTSGATTGELFF
>-|TRBV5-1|-|13|TRBJ1-5
TGCGCCAGCAGCTTGGGTAACGGGCAGCCCCAGCATTTT
CASSLGNGQPQHF
>TRBD1|TRBV10-1|-|16|TRBJ1-1
TGCGCCAGCAAGCCGGGACAGGGCGGCATGAACACTGAAGCTTTCTTT
CASKPGQGGMNTEAFF
>-|TRBV15|-|15|TRBJ1-4
TGTGCCACCAGCAGAGATAAGGGGAATAATGAAAAACTGTTTTTT
CATSRDKGNNEKLFF